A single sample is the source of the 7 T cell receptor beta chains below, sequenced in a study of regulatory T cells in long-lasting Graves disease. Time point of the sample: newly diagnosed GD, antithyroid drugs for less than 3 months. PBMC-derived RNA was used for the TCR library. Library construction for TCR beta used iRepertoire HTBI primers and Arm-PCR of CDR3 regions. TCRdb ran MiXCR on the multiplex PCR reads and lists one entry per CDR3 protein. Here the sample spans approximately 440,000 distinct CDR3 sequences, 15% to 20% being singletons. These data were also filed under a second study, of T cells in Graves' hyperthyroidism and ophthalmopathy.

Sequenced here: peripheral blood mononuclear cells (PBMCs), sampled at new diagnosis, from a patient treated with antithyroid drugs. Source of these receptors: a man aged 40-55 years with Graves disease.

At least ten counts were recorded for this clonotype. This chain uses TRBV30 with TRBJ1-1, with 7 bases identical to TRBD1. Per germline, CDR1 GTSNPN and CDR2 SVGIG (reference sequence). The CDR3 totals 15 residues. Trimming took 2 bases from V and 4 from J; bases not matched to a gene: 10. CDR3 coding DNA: TGTGCCTGGAGTACACCAGGGGGGGGGATCACTGAAGCTTTCTTT. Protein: CAWSTPGGGITEAFF.

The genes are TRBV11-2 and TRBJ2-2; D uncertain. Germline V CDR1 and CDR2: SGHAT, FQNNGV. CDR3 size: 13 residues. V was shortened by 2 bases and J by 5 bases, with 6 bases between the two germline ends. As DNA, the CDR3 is TGTGCCAGCAGCTTAATGGCGACCGGGGAGCTGTTTTTT. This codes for CASSLMATGELFF.

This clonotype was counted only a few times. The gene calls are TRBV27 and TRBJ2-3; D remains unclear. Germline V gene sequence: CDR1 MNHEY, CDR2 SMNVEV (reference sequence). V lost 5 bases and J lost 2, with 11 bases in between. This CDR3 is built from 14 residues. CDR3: CASSPQRYTDTQYF. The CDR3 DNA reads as TGTGCCAGCAGTCCTCAGCGATACACAGATACGCAGTATTTT.

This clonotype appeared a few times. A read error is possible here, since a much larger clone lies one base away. CDR3 in DNA: TGTGCCTGCAGCCAAGATTTGGGACAGCAGTTCTTC. Protein: CACSQDLGQQFF. The V and J genes are TRBV3-1 and TRBJ2-1; D may match TRBD1 or TRBD2 (5 bases each). The germline V gene encodes CDR1 LGHDT and CDR2 YNNKEL (reference sequence). This CDR3 region has 12 residues.

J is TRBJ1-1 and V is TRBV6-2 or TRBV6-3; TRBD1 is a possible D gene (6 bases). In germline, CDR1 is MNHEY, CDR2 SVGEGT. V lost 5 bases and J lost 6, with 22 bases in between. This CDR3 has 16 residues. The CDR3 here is CASSEDGAGGGAEAFF. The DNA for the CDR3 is TGTGCCAGCAGTGAAGATGGGGCAGGAGGGGGGGCTGAAGCTTTCTTT.

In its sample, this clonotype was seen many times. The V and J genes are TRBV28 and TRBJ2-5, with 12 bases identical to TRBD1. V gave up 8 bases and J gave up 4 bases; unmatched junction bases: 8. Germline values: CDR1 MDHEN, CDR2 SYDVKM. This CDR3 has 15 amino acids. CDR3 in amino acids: CASRPGDRGPETQYF. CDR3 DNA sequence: TGTGCCAGCCGCCCCGGGGACAGGGGGCCAGAGACCCAGTACTTC. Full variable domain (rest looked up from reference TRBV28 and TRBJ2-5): DVKVTQSSRYLVKRTGEKVFLECVQDMDHENMFWYRQDPGLGLRLIYFSYDVKMKEKGDIPEGYSVSREKKERFSLILESASTNQTSMYLCASRPGDRGPETQYFGPGTRLLVL.

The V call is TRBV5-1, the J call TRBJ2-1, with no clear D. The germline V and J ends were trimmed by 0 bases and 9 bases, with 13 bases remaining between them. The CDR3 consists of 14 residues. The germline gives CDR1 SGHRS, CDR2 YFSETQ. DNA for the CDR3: TGCGCCAGCAGCTTGGCGTTGGGAATGGGTGAGCAGTTCTTC. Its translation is CASSLALGMGEQFF.